This T cell receptor (beta chain) was profiled in a study of blood T cell repertoires in COVID-19. Turning to the study itself: The origin of the acute and convalescent COVID-19 samples was the United States, Italy and Spain.

TCRdb's copy holds only in-frame clones and misses some; the assay was immunoSEQ multiplex PCR. Of roughly 190,000 clones in the sample, 76% were seen once. Input material: peripheral blood. The sequence was obtained from a woman between 45 and 60 years old with active or convalescent COVID-19.

CDR3 sequence (DNA): TGTGCCAGCAGTAGACCGGGACAGAATGAAAAACTGTTTTTT. Its translation: CASSRPGQNEKLFF. The J gene is TRBJ1-4, the V gene TRBV6-5; 7 bases match TRBD1. Per the germline V gene, CDR1 is MNHEY and CDR2 is SVGAGI. The CDR3 extends over 14 amino acids. Germline trimming cut 5 bases from V and 5 bases from J; bases unmatched to any gene: 5.